Shown below are 24 T cell receptor beta chains from a single sample sequenced in a study of neurological immune-mediated disorders. TCRdb reprocessed the 5' RACE reads with MiXCR, giving one entry per CDR3 protein. The sample consists of around 64,000 distinct CDR3 sequences, roughly 12% of them appearing once. Sequenced input: PBMCs. These TCRs come from a woman in her sixties or seventies with HTLV-1-associated myelopathy (HAM/TSP).

This clonotype showed up just a few times. The chain links TRBV11-2 to TRBJ2-1; D is undetermined. Germline CDR1 is SGHAT and CDR2 is FQNNGV. Trimming took off 1 base at V and 3 bases at J, with 16 bases between the two ends. The CDR3 extends over 17 amino acids. Written as DNA, the CDR3 is TGTGCCAGCAGCTTAGCGCCTATTTCCCCCGACTACAATGAGCAGTTCTTC. Encoded protein: CASSLAPISPDYNEQFF. The whole variable domain, filled in from reference TRBV11-2 and TRBJ2-1, reads EAGVAQSPRYKIIEKRQSVAFWCNPISGHATLYWYQQILGQGPKLLIQFQNNGVVDDSQLPKDRFSAERLKGVDSTLKIQPAKLEDSAVYLCASSLAPISPDYNEQFFGPGTRLTVL.

This clonotype was counted ten times or more. V usage is TRBV20-1 and J usage is TRBJ2-1; the D is unclear. Germline CDR1 and CDR2: DFQATT and SNEGSKA (reference sequence). The V end was cut by 3 bases, the J end by 4 bases, with 13 bases between. The CDR3 totals 14 residues. The CDR3 DNA sequence: TGCAGTGCTAGCAAGGGTGCAGGTTACAATGAGCAGTTCTTC. The encoded protein is CSASKGAGYNEQFF.

This clonotype occurred once. The rearrangement links TRBV7-2 to TRBJ2-5, with 7 bases matching TRBD1. The CDR3 loop spans 15 amino acids. V lost 5 bases, J lost 5 bases, and 11 bases stayed unmatched. Germline V CDR1 and CDR2: SGHTA, FQGNSA. This chain's CDR3 is CASSPGTALTETQYF. The CDR3 nucleotides are TGTGCCAGCAGCCCCGGGACAGCGTTGACGGAGACCCAGTACTTC.

This clonotype came up many times. The V call is TRBV18, the J call TRBJ2-1; 14 nucleotides line up with TRBD2. The CDR3 extends over 14 amino acids. Per germline, CDR1 KGHSH and CDR2 LQKENI. V shed 7 bases, J shed 7 bases, and the junction held 3 bases outside the gene matches. The CDR3 here is CASFGTSGRNEQFF. CDR3 coding DNA: TGTGCCAGCTTCGGGACTAGCGGGAGAAATGAGCAGTTCTTC.

This clonotype was observed at least ten times. The chain's CDR3 is CASIGAGGVKTQYF. The CDR3 coding sequence is TGTGCCAGCATTGGGGCAGGGGGCGTGAAGACCCAGTACTTC. The chain is built from TRBV28 and TRBJ2-5, with 8 bases fitting TRBD1. The CDR3 is 14 amino acids. With V trimmed by 7 bases and J by 6 bases, 10 bases remained unmatched. CDR1 and CDR2 (germline): MDHEN, SYDVKM.

The table lists this clonotype with many counts. This chain uses TRBV20-1 with TRBJ1-1; 10 bases map to TRBD1. Trimming took 6 bases from V and 1 from J; bases not matched to a gene: 2. The CDR3 contains 13 residues. The V gene's germline CDR1 is DFQATT and CDR2 SNEGSKA (reference sequence). CDR3 residues: CSARTGGNTEAFF. Here the CDR3 DNA reads TGCAGTGCGCGGACAGGGGGGAACACTGAAGCTTTCTTT.

On this clonotype itself: At one end, the junction sequence differs from germline, possibly due to a read error. V is TRBV5-1 and J is TRBJ2-7; no clear D gene. From germline, CDR1 is SGHRS and CDR2 YFSETQ. CDR3 length: 15 amino acids. CDR3: CTSSPMGRHSREQYF. The CDR3 coding sequence is TGCACCAGCAGCCCGATGGGCAGACACTCACGCGAGCAGTACTTC.

At least ten counts were recorded for this clonotype. The chain combines TRBV5-6 with TRBJ2-7, with 7 bases lining up with TRBD2. The CDR3 spans 17 residues. CDR1 is SGHDT, CDR2 YYEEEE, per germline. With 0 bases clipped from V and 6 bases from J, the junction kept 15 bases outside the gene matches. The CDR3 DNA follows: TGTGCCAGCAGCTTGGAGTTAGCGGGTCCCGGGTCTGGCGAGCAGTACTTC. Translating gives CASSLELAGPGSGEQYF.

Many counts were recorded for this clonotype. This sequence joins TRBV14 and TRBJ2-5; no clear D gene. The germline gives CDR1 SGHDN, CDR2 FVKESK. Trimming shortened V by 0 bases and J by 7 bases, and 12 bases separated the two germline ends. There are 14 residues in the CDR3. This CDR3 reads CASSQDSRYGTQYF. CDR3 nucleotides: TGTGCCAGCAGCCAAGATAGCAGATATGGGACCCAGTACTTC. The complete variable domain, with remaining parts taken from reference TRBV14 and TRBJ2-5, reads EAGVTQFPSHSVIEKGQTVTLRCDPISGHDNLYWYRRVMGKEIKFLLHFVKESKQDESGMPNNRFLAERTGGTYSTLKVQPAELEDSGVYFCASSQDSRYGTQYFGPGTRLLVL.

This clonotype was counted ten times or more. J is TRBJ2-3 and V is TRBV12-3 or TRBV12-4, with no clear D. V gave up 3 bases and J gave up 9 bases, with 7 bases separating them. This CDR3 is 11 amino acids long. CDR3 residues: CASSFEITQYF. The CDR3 DNA sequence: TGTGCCAGCAGTTTCGAGATCACGCAGTATTTT.

At least ten counts were recorded for this clonotype. The rearrangement links TRBV9 to TRBJ2-2; possible D gene TRBD2, 6 bases. V was trimmed by 1 base and J by 6 bases, leaving 10 bases between them. This CDR3 is built from 14 residues. Looked up from germline, CDR1 is SGDLS and CDR2 is YYNGEE. The CDR3 bases are TGTGCCAGCAGCGTAAATCCTAGCGCCGGGGAGCTGTTTTTT. Encoded protein: CASSVNPSAGELFF.

This clonotype has ten or more counts. Germline is not matched at one junction end, which may reflect a read error. The CDR3 DNA sequence: TGTGCCAGCAGTCAAGGCTTCCGGGACTTAAATAGACACACTGAAGCTTTCTTT. Protein sequence: CASSQGFRDLNRHTEAFF. The gene calls are TRBV14 and TRBJ1-1, with a weak D call TRBD1 (5 bases). This CDR3 region has 18 residues. Germline V lookup: CDR1 SGHDN, CDR2 FVKESK.

This clonotype appeared many times. CDR3 loop: CASSLAIGVNTEAFF. The DNA of the CDR3 is TGTGCCAGCAGTTTAGCGATAGGGGTGAACACTGAAGCTTTCTTT. The chain has TRBV12-3 or TRBV12-4 and TRBJ1-1; D possibly corresponds to TRBD1 (5 bases). With 0 bases removed from V and 0 bases from J, the gap between germline ends came to 8 bases. This CDR3 is 15 amino acids long.

The sample holds many counts of this clonotype. The rearrangement joins TRBV12-3 or TRBV12-4 to TRBJ2-5, with unresolved D. There are 11 residues in the CDR3. Trimming removed 7 bases from V and 6 bases from J, with 9 bases in between. CDR3: CASKGRKTQYF. CDR3 coding DNA: TGTGCCAGCAAAGGCAGGAAGACCCAGTACTTC.

This clonotype has ten or more counts. This chain joins TRBV5-1 and TRBJ2-6, with D perhaps matching TRBD1 (6 bases). The germline V and J ends were trimmed by 5 bases and 0 bases, with 15 bases remaining between them. The germline V gene has CDR1 SGHRS and CDR2 YFSETQ. The CDR3 is made up of 17 amino acids. CDR3 nucleotide sequence: TGCGCCAGCAGTCCCTCGACAGGTGTCTCTGGGGCCAACGTCCTGACTTTC. This gives the protein CASSPSTGVSGANVLTF.

There are many counts of this clonotype. The CDR3 DNA reads as TGTGCCAGCAGTGGACCCTCGGGACAGGGGGCCTATGGCTACACCTTC. It codes for CASSGPSGQGAYGYTF. V gene TRBV28 combines with J gene TRBJ1-2; TRBD1 matches 12 bases. Per the germline V gene, CDR1 is MDHEN and CDR2 is SYDVKM. Trimming took 5 bases from V and 4 from J; bases not matched to a gene: 8. CDR3 length: 16 amino acids.

This clonotype was recorded at least ten times. The J gene is TRBJ2-3, the V gene TRBV7-6, with D maybe TRBD2 (7 bases). The V end lost 6 bases, the J end lost 2 bases, and 15 bases lay between the germline ends. The CDR3 loop spans 15 amino acids. From germline, CDR1 is SGHVS and CDR2 FNYEAQ. The CDR3: CASREGGAFTDTQYF. The DNA for the CDR3 is TGTGCCAGCAGGGAAGGGGGGGCTTTCACAGATACGCAGTATTTT.

This clonotype was counted many times. The V call is TRBV24-1, the J call TRBJ2-7; D might be TRBD2 (5 bases). The CDR3 extends over 12 amino acids. Germline CDR1 and CDR2: KGHDR and SFDVKD. Trimming shortened V by 2 bases and J by 5 bases, and 6 bases separated the two germline ends. CDR3 loop: CATSDSRDEQYF. The CDR3 DNA reads TGTGCCACCAGTGATTCGAGGGACGAGCAGTACTTC.

In its sample, this clonotype was seen many times. The rearrangement uses TRBV5-1 and TRBJ1-4, with D maybe TRBD1 (5 bases). V shed 2 bases and J shed 5 bases, with 13 bases lying between them. CDR1 and CDR2 from the germline V gene are SGHRS and YFSETQ. CDR3 length: 15 amino acids. The CDR3 nucleotides read TGCGCCAGCAGCTTAGGTGACAGCTTAAATGAAAAACTGTTTTTT. Its protein product is CASSLGDSLNEKLFF.

This clonotype came up a few times. The genes are TRBV7-6 and TRBJ1-6; TRBD1 is a possible D gene (6 bases). The V end was cut by 5 bases, the J end by 10 bases, with 24 bases between. CDR1 is SGHVS, CDR2 FNYEAQ, per germline. This CDR3 is 17 amino acids long. CDR3 nucleotide sequence: TGTGCCAGCAGCGCGCGGGCTTCCAGGGGATCAGGGTCACCCCTCCACTTT. Protein sequence: CASSARASRGSGSPLHF.

This chain joins TRBV20-1 and TRBJ2-7; D possibly uses TRBD1 or TRBD2 (5 bases each). Trimming cost V 6 bases and J 2 bases, with 17 bases left between them. CDR1 and CDR2 (germline): DFQATT, SNEGSKA (reference sequence). This CDR3 contains 14 residues. CDR3 sequence (DNA): TGCAGTGCAGCCGCCGGGAAAGGGGCCTACGAGCAGTACTTC. Protein product: CSAAAGKGAYEQYF.

There are many counts of this clonotype. The chain's CDR3 is CSAWGLAGDNEQFF. The CDR3 region has the DNA TGCAGTGCTTGGGGACTAGCGGGGGACAATGAGCAGTTCTTC. The chain combines TRBV20-1 with TRBJ2-1; 14 nucleotides match TRBD2. Trimming removed 5 bases from V and 5 bases from J; junction bases left unmatched: 2. The CDR3 length is 14 residues. Germline V gene lookup returns CDR1 DFQATT and CDR2 SNEGSKA (reference sequence).

At least ten counts were recorded for this clonotype. This rearrangement joins TRBV6-5 to TRBJ2-7; 10 nucleotides line up with TRBD1. V lost 4 bases to trimming and J lost 5 bases; unmatched junction nucleotides: 8. The germline CDR1 and CDR2 sequences are MNHEY and SVGAGI. The CDR3 has 15 amino acids. The CDR3 DNA is TGTGCCAGCAGTTCCACCGGGACAGGGGCCAACGAGCAGTACTTC. It translates to CASSSTGTGANEQYF.

Turning to this clonotype: The CDR3 ends on some other residue instead of the conserved phenylalanine or tryptophan, so this is likely a read error. J is TRBJ2-3 and V is TRBV2, with D possibly TRBD1 on 5 matching bases. Germline CDR1 and CDR2: SNHLY and FYNNEI. The length of the CDR3 is 14 residues. CDR3 loop: CARSDQGYTDTQYV. CDR3 in DNA: TGTGCCAGAAGTGACCAGGGATACACAGATACGCAGTATGTT.